This T cell receptor beta chain was documented in a study of beta chain features in type 1 diabetes. Findings and limits, study-wide: Type 1 diabetes patients had TCRB CDR3s that were shorter (moderately but significantly so) in all four CD4+ subsets.

The CDR3 is 17 residues long. The germline gives CDR1 SGHRS, CDR2 YFSETQ. The ends lost 5 bases at V and 0 bases at J; junction bases unmatched: 13. As concerns this clone: Its specificity is unknown.

Every bit of the isolated RNA underwent reverse transcription, so sequencing read expressed TCRB transcripts. TCRdb's copy holds only in-frame clones and misses some; the assay was immunoSEQ multiplex PCR. In the table there are around 130,000 clones, approximately 10% of which are singletons. The rearrangement uses TRBV5-1 and TRBJ1-1; 7 nucleotides agree with TRBD1. Material: central memory CD4+ T cells from blood. This TCR was recovered from a man aged 25 to 40 with type 1 diabetes. This chain's CDR3 is CASSRTGPTSMNTEAFF. The CDR3 nucleotides read TGCGCCAGCAGTCGGACAGGCCCCACTTCTATGAACACTGAAGCTTTCTTT.